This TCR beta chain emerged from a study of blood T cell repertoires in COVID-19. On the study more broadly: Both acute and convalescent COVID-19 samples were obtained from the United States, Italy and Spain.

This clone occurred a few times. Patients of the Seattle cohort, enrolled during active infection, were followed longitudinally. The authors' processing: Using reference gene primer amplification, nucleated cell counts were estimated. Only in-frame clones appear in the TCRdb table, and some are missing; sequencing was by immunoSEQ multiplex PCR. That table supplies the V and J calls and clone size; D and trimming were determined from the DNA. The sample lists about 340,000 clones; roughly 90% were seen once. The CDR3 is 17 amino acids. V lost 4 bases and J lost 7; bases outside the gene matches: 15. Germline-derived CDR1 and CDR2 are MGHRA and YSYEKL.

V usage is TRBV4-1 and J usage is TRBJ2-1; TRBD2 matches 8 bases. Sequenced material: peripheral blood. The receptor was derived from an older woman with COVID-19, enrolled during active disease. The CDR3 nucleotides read TGCGCCAGCAGCCTTGTCGAGCGGGGGTATGACTTGAATGAGCAGTTCTTC. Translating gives CASSLVERGYDLNEQFF.